What follows are 20 T cell receptor delta chains derived from one specimen sequenced in a study of Vδ1+ human thymocytes. Whole-study results and caveats: Thymic TRG and TRD repertoires appeared highly polyclonal.

Extracted RNA was reverse transcribed into cDNA. The CDR3 regions were amplified by multiplex PCR from V-gene primers to a constant-region primer. TCRdb re-processed the multiplex PCR reads using CATT. The top ten hold about 0.4% of the sample, which has about 58,000 delta-chain clones, roughly 16% seen once. These receptors' targets are unknown. Sequenced input: Vdelta1+ gamma-delta thymocytes from the thymus. Sample subset: FACS-sorted CD3+ TCRalphabeta- TCRVdelta1+ TCRVdelta2- thymocytes. The receptors were sampled from a girl under three years old who had congenital heart surgery.

The sample holds a few counts of this clone. The chain carries TRDV1 and TRDJ1; TRDD3 matches 9 bases. V lost 4 bases, J lost 1 base, and 16 bases stayed unmatched. The CDR3 contains 19 residues. Germline assignment: CDR1 TSWWSYY and CDR2 QGS. CDR3 amino acids: CALGGSPIYWGTPTDKLIF. The DNA of the CDR3 is TGTGCTCTTGGGGGTTCCCCAATCTACTGGGGGACCCCCACCGATAAACTCATCTTT.

The J gene is TRDJ1, the V gene TRDV1; TRDD3 agrees at 13 bases. V lost 2 bases, J lost 0 bases, and 24 bases stayed unmatched. Germline CDR1 TSWWSYY, CDR2 QGS. The CDR3 consists of 24 residues. Here the CDR3 DNA reads TGTGCTCTTGGGGAAGCCCCTAGGATACTGGGGGATACGCGGGGGCACGGGTACACCGATAAACTCATCTTT. Its protein product is CALGEAPRILGDTRGHGYTDKLIF.

There are a few counts of this clone. The genes are TRDV1 and TRDJ1, with D possibly being TRDD3 (6 bases). Trimming took off 4 bases at V and 2 bases at J, with 17 bases between the two ends. Per germline, CDR1 TSWWSYY and CDR2 QGS. The CDR3 length is 16 residues. The CDR3 region is CALGGPTGRETDKLIF. The CDR3 DNA sequence: TGTGCTCTTGGGGGGCCCACTGGGCGGGAGACCGATAAACTCATCTTT.

V and J are TRDV1 and TRDJ1; 9 positions agree with TRDD2. V shed 3 bases and J 0 bases; nucleotides not matched to a gene: 32. CDR3 size: 25 residues. CDR1 and CDR2 (germline): TSWWSYY, QGS. The CDR3 DNA follows: TGTGCTCTTGGGGACGCCATGGCCTTCCTACCCTTGGGGGGTTTTAAACGGGCCTACACCGATAAACTCATCTTT. This sequence encodes CALGDAMAFLPLGGFKRAYTDKLIF.

The sample holds a few counts of this clone. J is TRDJ1 and V is TRDV1; possibly TRDD3 for D (6 bases). CDR1 and CDR2 (germline): TSWWSYY, QGS. The CDR3 runs to 16 residues. Deletions cut 2 bases from V and 3 bases from J, with 16 bases between. The CDR3 protein is CALGEWSAGESDKLIF. In DNA, the CDR3 is TGTGCTCTTGGGGAATGGTCAGCGGGGGAATCCGATAAACTCATCTTT.

J is TRDJ1 and V is TRDV1; TRDD3 aligns across 9 bases. V dropped 1 base and J dropped 1; count of bases not matched to a gene: 28. Germline V gene lookup returns CDR1 TSWWSYY and CDR2 QGS. The CDR3 runs 24 residues. CDR3 nucleotide sequence: TGTGCTCTTGGGGAACCACCACCCCGATACGTCCCAATGTACTGGGGGAGCATCACCGATAAACTCATCTTT. Its translation: CALGEPPPRYVPMYWGSITDKLIF.

Only a few counts were recorded for this clone. J is TRDJ1 and V is TRDV1; no reliable D call. The length of the CDR3 is 18 residues. The germline CDR1 and CDR2 sequences are TSWWSYY and QGS. Trimming removed 4 bases from V and 3 bases from J, with 24 bases in between. The CDR3: CALGANPNWAPGPDKLIF. CDR3 bases: TGTGCTCTTGGGGCCAACCCCAATTGGGCCCCTGGACCCGATAAACTCATCTTT.

The V and J genes are TRDV1 and TRDJ1; 9 positions match TRDD3. The CDR3 is 19 residues long. The J segment lost 0 bases and the V segment lost 1 base, leaving 12 bases of the junction unmatched. CDR1 and CDR2 from the germline V gene are TSWWSYY and QGS. CDR3 protein: CALGEPAYWGRSYTDKLIF. CDR3 nucleotide sequence: TGTGCTCTTGGGGAACCCGCGTACTGGGGGAGATCATACACCGATAAACTCATCTTT.

This clone was picked up a small number of times. The J gene is TRDJ1, the V gene TRDV1, with TRDD2 as a possible D gene (5 bases). Trimming took off 5 bases at V and 0 bases at J, with 16 bases between the two ends. CDR1 is TSWWSYY, CDR2 QGS, per germline. The length of the CDR3 is 16 residues. This chain's CDR3 is CALGHNFQTYTDKLIF. The CDR3 coding sequence is TGTGCTCTTGGGCATAACTTCCAAACGTACACCGATAAACTCATCTTT.

The V call is TRDV1, the J call TRDJ1, with D possibly matching TRDD3 (5 bases). CDR1 and CDR2 (germline): TSWWSYY, QGS. V lost 2 bases to trimming and J lost 4 bases, with 17 bases between them. CDR3 length: 16 amino acids. The CDR3 reads CALGEYTGCGNDKLIF. CDR3 DNA: TGTGCTCTTGGGGAATACACGGGATGTGGGAACGATAAACTCATCTTT.

This clone occurred a few times. The V and J genes are TRDV1 and TRDJ1; 8 nucleotides agree with TRDD3. V lost 5 bases and J lost 0; bases outside the gene matches: 8. This CDR3 comprises 16 residues. The germline gives CDR1 TSWWSYY, CDR2 QGS. The CDR3 bases are TGTGCTCTTGGGAACCTACGTGGGGGATACACCGATAAACTCATCTTT. Amino acids: CALGNLRGGYTDKLIF.

This clone was seen more than once but under ten times. No DNA is shown, since the ends of the CDR3 on it are uncertain; the CDR3 is the one TCRdb lists. The V and J genes are TRDV1 and TRDJ1; TRDD3, the table's D call, was not compared with the DNA. Both ends counted, the CDR3 spans 28 residues. From germline, CDR1 is TSWWSYY and CDR2 QGS. This chain's CDR3 is CALGELVTTPRHPLGDNGSHLGHDKLIF.

This sequence joins TRDV1 and TRDJ1; a possible D gene is TRDD3 (6 bases). The CDR3 consists of 17 residues. The germline V and J ends were trimmed by 0 bases and 10 bases, with 24 bases remaining between them. Germline lookup yields CDR1 TSWWSYY and CDR2 QGS. The CDR3 bases are TGTGCTCTTGGGGAACTTCACCCCACCGTACTGGGTTGTGTACTCATCTTT. It is translated as CALGELHPTVLGCVLIF.

The gene calls are TRDV1 and TRDJ1, with TRDD3 identical over 11 bases. V gave up 3 bases and J gave up 1 base; unmatched junction bases: 34. This CDR3 is built from 26 residues. Per the germline V gene, CDR1 is TSWWSYY and CDR2 is QGS. The CDR3 DNA sequence: TGTGCTCTTGGGGACCCATATTTCGGGGTCGGGGTATCGTACTGGGGGATATATAACCTCACCGATAAACTCATCTTT. As protein: CALGDPYFGVGVSYWGIYNLTDKLIF.

The genes are TRDV1 and TRDJ1; 10 nucleotides line up with TRDD3. Trimming removed 3 bases from V and 5 bases from J; junction bases left unmatched: 18. CDR3 size: 19 residues. Germline CDR1 reads TSWWSYY; CDR2 reads QGS. The CDR3 nucleotides read TGTGCTCTTGGGGACCCCCTTCACCCGTACTGGGGGATGTGTGATAAACTCATCTTT. Translating gives CALGDPLHPYWGMCDKLIF.

J is TRDJ1 and V is TRDV1, with D unclear. Trimming took 4 bases from V and 0 from J, leaving 24 bases between them. CDR3 length equals 19 residues. CDR1 is TSWWSYY, CDR2 QGS, per germline. DNA of the CDR3: TGTGCTCTTGGGGGCCGACCTCGAGCCATTACCCTTTACACCGATAAACTCATCTTT. Translated: CALGGRPRAITLYTDKLIF.

This clone occurred a few times. This may stem from a read error, because a much larger clone lies one nucleotide away. The same CDR3 can be traced to other DNA sequences in this sample. The chain combines TRDV2 with TRDJ1, with 8 bases matching TRDD3. With 0 bases clipped from V and 2 bases from J, the junction kept 13 bases outside the gene matches. The germline V gene encodes CDR1 GEAIGNYY and CDR2 EKD. The CDR3 is made up of 18 amino acids. The CDR3 DNA follows: TGTGCCTGTGACACCGGAAATGTGCTGGGGGACACAACCGATAAACTCATCTTT. Encoded protein: CACDTGNVLGDTTDKLIF.

This clone was counted only a few times. Other DNA variants within this sample encode the same CDR3. The chain is built from TRAV29/DV5 and TRDJ1; TRDD3 agrees at 11 bases. The CDR3 consists of 19 residues. V lost 0 bases to trimming and J lost 0 bases; unmatched junction nucleotides: 13. In germline, CDR1 is NSMFDY, CDR2 ISSIKDK. CDR3 DNA: TGTGCAGCAAGCGATCCTTACTTGGGGGATACGCTGTACACCGATAAACTCATCTTT. This gives the protein CAASDPYLGDTLYTDKLIF.

This clone was found a few times. The V gene is TRDV1, the J gene TRDJ1; 12 bases align to TRDD3. Germline CDR1 is TSWWSYY and CDR2 is QGS. V trimming: 6 bases; J trimming: 5 bases; junction bases outside the gene matches: 22. This CDR3 contains 20 residues. CDR3 sequence (DNA): TGTGCTCTTGGAGAAATCCAGCGTCTTCCTACTGGGGGATACAAAGATAAACTCATCTTT. Amino acid sequence: CALGEIQRLPTGGYKDKLIF.

This clone showed up just a few times. This chain connects TRDV1 to TRDJ1; no clear D. The V and J ends lost 0 bases and 4 bases respectively, with 18 bases between them. Germline CDR1 TSWWSYY, CDR2 QGS. This CDR3 spans 17 amino acids. The CDR3 sequence is CALGELSPAPGNDKLIF. The CDR3 region has the DNA TGTGCTCTTGGGGAACTAAGTCCCGCCCCTGGAAACGATAAACTCATCTTT.